One sample yielded the 24 T cell receptor beta chains listed below, sequenced in a study of beta chain features in type 1 diabetes. The whole isolated RNA underwent reverse transcription, so sequencing captured expressed TCRB transcripts. Sequencing used immunoSEQ multiplex PCR; TCRdb keeps in-frame clones, though not all of them. The data hold a few hundred thousand clones, with about a tenth observed a single time. The material sequenced was central memory CD4+ T cells from blood. Receptor source: a man aged 18-30 years in good health.

The chain has TRBV12-2 and TRBJ2-7; the tabulated D call, TRBD1, remains unverified against the DNA. TRBV12-2 is shown as a pseudogene. The CDR3 has 13 residues. CDR3 amino acids: CASRLGYRNEQYF. In DNA, the CDR3 is TGTGCAAGTCGCTTAGGGTACAGGAACGAGCAGTACTTC.

In its sample, this clone was seen a few times. Given a much more abundant clone one base away, this may be a read error. At the DNA level, this CDR3 is encoded by other sequences in the same sample as well. The chain joins TRBV25-1 to TRBJ2-5; tentative D call: TRBD2 (5 bases). Germline CDR1 MGHDK, CDR2 SYGVNS. The CDR3 loop spans 11 amino acids. The V gene lost 5 bases and the J gene lost 5 bases, with 6 bases spanning the gap. The CDR3 region is CASSPGETQYF. The CDR3, as DNA: TGTGCCAGCAGTCCGGGGGAGACCCAGTACTTC.

The table lists this clone with a few counts. This chain joins TRBV5-1 and TRBJ1-1; perhaps TRBD1 as D (6 bases). V was shortened by 2 bases and J by 4 bases, with 12 bases between the two germline ends. The CDR3 loop spans 14 amino acids. CDR1 is SGHRS, CDR2 YFSETQ, per germline. CDR3 protein: CASSFRGESTEAFF. The CDR3, as DNA: TGCGCCAGCAGCTTCAGGGGTGAGAGCACTGAAGCTTTCTTT.

This clone was observed at least ten times. The rearrangement joins TRBV29-1 to TRBJ2-1; weak D call: TRBD2 (6 bases). CDR3 length: 12 amino acids. Germline V CDR1 and CDR2: SQVTM, ANQGSEA. Trimming pared 4 bases from V and 5 bases from J, leaving 9 bases between. In DNA form, the CDR3 reads TGCAGCGTTGTCAGGGAGGACAATGAGCAGTTCTTC. Its protein is CSVVREDNEQFF.

This clone has only one observation. Only one base separates this from a far larger clonotype, so it likely reflects a read error. V usage is TRBV25-1 and J usage is TRBJ2-3, with D perhaps being TRBD1 or TRBD2 (5 bases each). The ends were cut back, 8 bases at V and 4 bases at J, with 19 bases in the middle. CDR1 is MGHDK and CDR2 is SYGVNS in the germline V gene. This CDR3 contains 15 residues. CDR3 bases: TGTGCCAGCGCCGTGGGGGATGGTGCCGCAGATACGCAGTATTTT. Its protein product is CASAVGDGAADTQYF. Combining the CDR3 with reference TRBV25-1 and TRBJ2-3 gives the whole variable domain EADIYQTPRYLVIGTGKKITLECSQTMGHDKMYWYQQDPGMELHLIHYSYGVNSTEKGDLSSESTVSRIRTEHFPLTLESARPSHTSQYLCASAVGDGAADTQYFGPGTRLTVL.

This chain uses TRBV25-1 with TRBJ2-2, with TRBD1 matching 10 bases. Germline CDR1 is MGHDK and CDR2 is SYGVNS. The CDR3 runs to 16 residues. The ends lost 2 bases at V and 7 bases at J; junction bases unmatched: 7. This CDR3 is CASSEDRQGALGELFF. The CDR3 nucleotides are TGTGCCAGCAGTGAAGACAGACAGGGGGCCCTCGGGGAGCTGTTTTTT.

This clone was observed a few times. The chain carries TRBV11-3 and TRBJ2-2; D remains ambiguous. The CDR3 sequence is 12 residues long. Germline CDR1 reads SGHNT; CDR2 reads YENEEA. The V gene lost 5 bases and the J gene lost 5 bases, with 6 bases spanning the gap. The DNA of the CDR3 is TGTGCCAGCAGCGGGGTTACCGGGGAGCTGTTTTTT. It codes for CASSGVTGELFF.

This clone was seen more than once but under ten times. The chain couples TRBV5-1 to TRBJ2-7; TRBD1 aligns across 7 bases. V was pared by 0 bases and J by 2 bases, with 8 bases of the junction left unmatched. The CDR3 contains 16 residues. Germline V gives CDR1 SGHRS, CDR2 YFSETQ. CDR3 bases: TGCGCCAGCAGCTTGGAAGGGGGCGGCGGTGCCTACGAGCAGTACTTC. Its protein product is CASSLEGGGGAYEQYF. The full variable domain, with the rest looked up from reference TRBV5-1 and TRBJ2-7, is KAGVTQTPRYLIKTRGQQVTLSCSPISGHRSVSWYQQTPGQGLQFLFEYFSETQRNKGNFPGRFSGRQFSNSRSEMNVSTLELGDSALYLCASSLEGGGGAYEQYFGPGTRLTVT.

This clone appeared a few times. J is TRBJ1-2 and V is TRBV6-1; TRBD1 matches at 9 bases. The CDR3 is 15 amino acids. The germline V gene has CDR1 MNHNS and CDR2 SASEGT. With 6 bases clipped from V and 8 bases from J, the junction kept 13 bases outside the gene matches. CDR3 region: CASRPSPRDRVGYTF. CDR3 coding DNA: TGTGCCAGCAGGCCTAGCCCCCGGGACAGGGTAGGCTACACCTTC.

This clone was seen a single time. The V call is TRBV7-8, the J call TRBJ1-2, with D tentatively TRBD1 (6 bases). The CDR3 is made up of 15 amino acids. The germline CDR1 and CDR2 sequences are SGHVS and FQNEAQ. Trimming shortened V by 5 bases and J by 2 bases, and 15 bases separated the two germline ends. For the CDR3, the DNA is TGTGCCAGCAGCCTAGATGGCAGGGGAAACTATGGCTACACCTTC. Translated, it gives CASSLDGRGNYGYTF.

In its sample, this clone was seen many times. The chain is built from TRBV7-9 and TRBJ1-4; D possibly corresponds to TRBD1 (6 bases). V was cut by 3 bases and J by 7 bases, with 15 bases left in between. The CDR3 length is 15 residues. The germline CDR1 and CDR2 sequences are SEHNR and FQNEAQ (reference sequence). The CDR3 bases are TGTGCCAGCAGCTTTCCGACAGGCGAGAGTGAAAAACTGTTTTTT. Its protein is CASSFPTGESEKLFF.

The chain joins TRBV7-9 to TRBJ2-4, with D uncertain. Between the trimmed V and J ends, which lost 1 base and 6 bases, there was a span of 7 bases. The CDR3 totals 13 residues. CDR1 is SEHNR, CDR2 FQNEAQ, per germline (reference sequence). The CDR3 DNA sequence: TGTGCCAGCAGCTTAGAAGGTTCAAACATTCAGTACTTC. It translates to CASSLEGSNIQYF.

V usage is TRBV29-1 and J usage is TRBJ1-4, with TRBD1 matching over 8 bases. V shed 4 bases, J shed 8 bases, and the junction held 6 bases outside the gene matches. Germline loops: CDR1 SQVTM, CDR2 ANQGSEA. This CDR3 has 13 amino acids. CDR3 in amino acids: CSVAGGIGEKLFF. In nucleotides, the CDR3 is TGCAGCGTTGCAGGGGGCATAGGGGAAAAACTGTTTTTT.

This chain uses TRBV9 with TRBJ2-3; unclear D gene. CDR3 length: 15 residues. Per the germline V gene, CDR1 is SGDLS and CDR2 is YYNGEE. V dropped 4 bases and J dropped 0 bases, with 12 bases sitting between them. The CDR3 loop is CASSIRMTSTDTQYF. CDR3 in DNA: TGTGCCAGCAGCATTAGAATGACTAGCACAGATACGCAGTATTTT.

The V gene is TRBV18, the J gene TRBJ2-7, with D perhaps matching TRBD1 (5 bases). V was cut by 5 bases and J by 2 bases, with 16 bases left in between. Germline CDR1 and CDR2: KGHSH and LQKENI. The CDR3 is 15 residues long. The CDR3 protein is CASSESQGYTYEQYF. CDR3 nucleotide sequence: TGTGCCAGCTCAGAGAGCCAGGGCTATACCTACGAGCAGTACTTC.

The J gene is TRBJ2-7, the V gene TRBV29-1; 14 nucleotides align to TRBD2. Trimming cost V 4 bases and J 0 bases; bases outside gene matches: 2. The CDR3 length is 15 residues. Per germline, CDR1 SQVTM and CDR2 ANQGSEA. The CDR3 reads CSVAGLAGVSYEQYF. The CDR3 DNA is TGCAGCGTTGCGGGACTAGCGGGGGTCTCCTACGAGCAGTACTTC.

The rearrangement uses TRBV13 and TRBJ2-5; D is possibly TRBD2 (5 bases). Trimming cost V 4 bases and J 2 bases, with 17 bases left between them. Germline V CDR1 and CDR2: PRHDT, FYEKMQ (reference sequence). The CDR3 is 16 amino acids. CDR3: CASSSLTGLGQETQYF. Here the CDR3 DNA reads TGTGCCAGCAGCTCCCTCACGGGATTGGGGCAAGAGACCCAGTACTTC.

This clone occurred a few times. The chain has TRBV4-2 and TRBJ2-3; D could derive from TRBD1 or TRBD2 (5 bases each). With 2 bases removed from V and 10 bases from J, the gap between germline ends came to 7 bases. CDR1 and CDR2 (germline): LGHNA, YNFKEQ. The CDR3 extends over 11 amino acids. The CDR3 DNA sequence: TGTGCCAGCAGCCAACAGGGAGCGCAGTATTTT. It translates to CASSQQGAQYF.

This clone came up many times. This chain connects TRBV18 to TRBJ2-7; 7 nucleotides line up with TRBD1. The CDR3 is 16 amino acids. J was trimmed by 2 bases and V by 5 bases; bases with no gene match: 12. Germline assignment: CDR1 KGHSH and CDR2 LQKENI. In DNA form, the CDR3 reads TGTGCCAGCTCAGCTCAACAGGGGAGAAGCACCTACGAGCAGTACTTC. Translated, it gives CASSAQQGRSTYEQYF.

This clone was seen only a few times. This chain connects TRBV7-2 to TRBJ2-7; D gene uncertain. The V end lost 5 bases, the J end lost 2 bases, and 13 bases lay between the germline ends. The CDR3 length is 14 residues. CDR1 SGHTA and CDR2 FQGNSA come from the germline V gene. The CDR3 is CASSQDRITYEQYF. CDR3 coding DNA: TGTGCCAGCAGCCAGGATAGGATAACCTACGAGCAGTACTTC.

This sequence joins TRBV7-8 and TRBJ2-3; D may be TRBD1 or TRBD2 (5 bases each). Germline CDR1 and CDR2: SGHVS and FQNEAQ. V lost 5 bases, J lost 6 bases, and 18 bases lay in between. CDR3 length: 15 amino acids. Here the CDR3 reads CASSPGTAGRDTQYF. The CDR3 DNA follows: TGTGCCAGCAGCCCGGGGACGGCAGGTCGGGATACGCAGTATTTT.

This chain links TRBV4-1 with TRBJ2-1; D ambiguous. CDR3 length: 14 residues. The ends were cut back, 0 bases at V and 4 bases at J, with 7 bases in the middle. Per germline, CDR1 MGHRA and CDR2 YSYEKL. The CDR3 protein is CASSQDGVYNEQFF. CDR3 DNA: TGCGCCAGCAGCCAAGATGGGGTATACAATGAGCAGTTCTTC.

The chain employs TRBV28 and TRBJ2-7; D might be TRBD2 (6 bases). The V gene's germline CDR1 is MDHEN and CDR2 SYDVKM. V shed 6 bases and J shed 2 bases, with 17 bases lying between them. CDR3 length equals 15 residues. As DNA, the CDR3 is TGTGCCAGCAGCAGCCGGGGGAGCCGAACCTACGAGCAGTACTTC. It encodes CASSSRGSRTYEQYF.

This clone showed up just a few times. This chain links TRBV6-1 with TRBJ2-1; TRBD2 matches at 12 bases. Per the germline V gene, CDR1 is MNHNS and CDR2 is SASEGT. V was clipped by 6 bases and J by 3 bases; unmatched bases: 3. This CDR3 is built from 15 residues. The CDR3, as DNA: TGTGCCAGCAGGGGACTAGCGGGCCTCTACAATGAGCAGTTCTTC. This encodes CASRGLAGLYNEQFF.